These 25 T cell receptor beta chains came from one sample sequenced in a study of CD8+ T cells in alopecia areata. Extraction and reverse transcription of RNA yielded cDNA as the sequencing template. The repertoire was sequenced with immunoSEQ multiplex PCR; TCRdb's copy has only in-frame clones and lacks some. There are around 250,000 clones in the sample; roughly two thirds occur only once, and roughly 1.2% lies in the top ten. The sequencing used CD4+ T cells sorted from blood, collected at week 0. These receptors were collected from a human donor with alopecia areata.

This chain uses TRBV30 with TRBJ1-6; 9 bases fit TRBD1. The trim removed 2 bases at V and 10 bases at J, leaving 9 bases unmatched. Germline lookup yields CDR1 GTSNPN and CDR2 SVGIG (reference sequence). The CDR3 covers 15 residues. The CDR3 bases are TGTGCCTGGAGTCCACCGGGACAGGGAAAATCACCCCTCCACTTT. This translates into CAWSPPGQGKSPLHF.

The chain combines TRBV13 with TRBJ1-1; D unresolved. The CDR3 is made up of 14 amino acids. Germline V CDR1 and CDR2: PRHDT, FYEKMQ (reference sequence). The ends were cut back, 2 bases at V and 0 bases at J, with 7 bases in the middle. CDR3 nucleotide sequence: TGTGCCAGCAGCTTATGGTCTCTGAACACTGAAGCTTTCTTT. Protein sequence: CASSLWSLNTEAFF.

This chain uses TRBV29-1 with TRBJ2-1; no clear D. Germline CDR1 and CDR2: SQVTM and ANQGSEA. Trimming left V 7 bases short and J 5 bases short, with 12 bases between. This CDR3 region has 12 residues. Here the CDR3 reads CSGHRPNNEQFF. In DNA form, the CDR3 reads TGCAGCGGACATAGGCCGAACAATGAGCAGTTCTTC.

J is TRBJ2-4 and V is TRBV7-3; 7 positions match TRBD1. Losses at the gene ends were 2 bases for V and 4 bases for J; bases not matched to a gene: 5. CDR1 and CDR2 (germline): SGHTA, FQGTGA. CDR3 length: 15 amino acids. In DNA, the CDR3 is TGTGCCAGCAGCTTAGGCGGACAGGAGAAAAACATTCAGTACTTC. Protein sequence: CASSLGGQEKNIQYF. The full variable domain, rest sourced from reference TRBV7-3 and TRBJ2-4, is GAGVSQTPSNKVTEKGKYVELRCDPISGHTALYWYRQSLGQGPEFLIYFQGTGAADDSGLPNDRFFAVRPEGSVSTLKIQRTERGDSAVYLCASSLGGQEKNIQYFGAGTRLSVL.

This clone was seen repeatedly, ten times or more. The chain links TRBV4-2 to TRBJ1-1; D gene unclear. Per the germline V gene, CDR1 is LGHNA and CDR2 is YNFKEQ. CDR3 length: 17 amino acids. V was shortened by 3 bases and J by 4 bases, with 21 bases between the two germline ends. In nucleotides, the CDR3 is TGTGCCAGCAGCCAGGGTGCATTGGGCCTCGGCCCCACTGAAGCTTTCTTT. It codes for CASSQGALGLGPTEAFF.

This rearrangement joins TRBV7-2 to TRBJ2-1; tentatively, D is TRBD1 (6 bases). CDR1 and CDR2 (germline): SGHTA, FQGNSA. The CDR3 loop spans 14 amino acids. V was trimmed by 6 bases and J by 8 bases, leaving 17 bases between them. CDR3 in amino acids: CASRINRDIHEQFF. The CDR3 nucleotides read TGTGCCAGCAGGATAAACCGGGACATCCATGAGCAGTTCTTC.

This chain links TRBV7-9 with TRBJ1-6, with no clear D. Trimming took 1 base from V and 10 from J, leaving 8 bases between them. The germline gives CDR1 SEHNR, CDR2 FQNEAQ (reference sequence). The CDR3 totals 13 residues. DNA of the CDR3: TGTGCCAGCAGCTTAGAAGAAGGCTCACCCCTCCACTTT. Residues: CASSLEEGSPLHF.

The chain has TRBV2 and TRBJ2-3, with 9 bases identical to TRBD2. The CDR3 has 15 amino acids. CDR1 SNHLY and CDR2 FYNNEI come from the germline V gene. Trimming at V came to 4 bases and at J to 6 bases, leaving 8 bases not matched to a gene. CDR3 sequence (DNA): TGTGCCAGCAGTGCCACGGGACTAGCTCGTGATACGCAGTATTTT. The encoded protein is CASSATGLARDTQYF.

The chain links TRBV7-2 to TRBJ1-1; 7 nucleotides align to TRBD1. Germline loops: CDR1 SGHTA, CDR2 FQGNSA. The ends lost 5 bases at V and 6 bases at J; junction bases unmatched: 9. The CDR3 has 14 residues. The CDR3 loop is CASSPTYRGSEAFF. The CDR3 DNA follows: TGTGCCAGCAGCCCTACATACAGGGGTTCTGAAGCTTTCTTT.

V gene TRBV30 combines with J gene TRBJ1-5; no definite D call. The length of the CDR3 is 18 residues. CDR1 and CDR2 from the germline V gene are GTSNPN and SVGIG (reference sequence). V lost 2 bases to trimming and J lost 1 base, with 21 bases between them. This chain's CDR3 is CAWSIRFRTEGSNQPQHF. Written as DNA, the CDR3 is TGTGCCTGGAGTATCCGCTTTCGGACGGAGGGAAGCAATCAGCCCCAGCATTTT.

V and J are TRBV25-1 and TRBJ2-5; D assignment may be TRBD1 or TRBD2 (6 bases each). Germline V gene lookup returns CDR1 MGHDK and CDR2 SYGVNS. The V end lost 5 bases, the J end lost 5 bases, and 15 bases lay between the germline ends. This CDR3 is 14 amino acids long. The CDR3 coding sequence is TGTGCCAGCAGTCCACTCCTAGGGGGGGAGACCCAGTACTTC. Its protein product is CASSPLLGGETQYF.

This clone showed up just once. The J gene is TRBJ1-2, the V gene TRBV27; possibly TRBD1 for D (5 bases). The CDR3 runs to 15 residues. V lost 6 bases and J 0 bases, leaving 14 bases between the germline ends. Germline loops: CDR1 MNHEY, CDR2 SMNVEV (reference sequence). DNA of the CDR3: TGTGCCAGCAGGCGACTGGGGGAAACTAACTATGGCTACACCTTC. It codes for CASRRLGETNYGYTF.

Only a few counts were recorded for this clone. This chain connects TRBV11-2 to TRBJ1-1, with 8 bases matching TRBD1. CDR1 and CDR2 (germline): SGHAT, FQNNGV. The CDR3 totals 14 residues. V shed 1 base, J shed 5 bases, and the junction held 3 bases outside the gene matches. This CDR3 reads CASSLGRGPTEAFF. The CDR3 region has the DNA TGTGCCAGCAGCTTAGGCAGGGGGCCTACTGAAGCTTTCTTT.

The rearrangement uses TRBV30 and TRBJ2-7; D call uncertain. The V end was cut by 1 base, the J end by 2 bases, with 12 bases between. CDR3 size: 14 residues. The germline gives CDR1 GTSNPN, CDR2 SVGIG (reference sequence). The DNA of the CDR3 is TGTGCCTGGAGTGATCGGACCTGGGCCTACGAGCAGTACTTC. Translating it yields CAWSDRTWAYEQYF.

V usage is TRBV6-4 and J usage is TRBJ2-6, with D possibly matching TRBD1 (6 bases). The CDR3 sequence is 15 residues long. V was cut by 3 bases and J by 9 bases, with 15 bases left in between. Germline CDR1 and CDR2: MRHNA and SNTAGT. The CDR3 DNA reads TGTGCCAGCAGTGAATGGGGCAGGGGTTACAACGTCCTGACTTTC. Its translation: CASSEWGRGYNVLTF.

This clone was seen a handful of times. In DNA, the CDR3 is TGCGCCAGCAGCTTACAGGGTGGAGAGACCCAGTACTTC. It translates to CASSLQGGETQYF. The rearrangement joins TRBV5-1 to TRBJ2-5, with a possible D match to TRBD1 (6 bases). Germline V gene sequence: CDR1 SGHRS, CDR2 YFSETQ. V was pared by 2 bases and J by 4 bases, with 9 bases between. The CDR3 length is 13 residues.

In the case of this clone: Other DNA sequences of this sample code for an identical CDR3. The chain links TRBV29-1 to TRBJ2-5, with D possibly TRBD2 on 6 matching bases. Trimming took 4 bases from V and 4 from J, leaving 7 bases between them. Germline values: CDR1 SQVTM, CDR2 ANQGSEA. CDR3 length: 11 amino acids. The CDR3 DNA reads as TGCAGCGTTGCCGGGGGAGAGACCCAGTACTTC. It codes for CSVAGGETQYF.

The CDR3 nucleotides are TGTGCCAGCAGCTTAACGCGAGACAGGAGAGGGGCCAACGTCCTGACTTTC. Protein product: CASSLTRDRRGANVLTF. This chain joins TRBV7-3 and TRBJ2-6, with D possibly matching TRBD1 (6 bases). Trimming removed 0 bases from V and 4 bases from J, with 13 bases in between. Germline assignment: CDR1 SGHTA and CDR2 FQGTGA. CDR3 length equals 17 residues.

The chain carries TRBV13 and TRBJ2-4, with a weak D call TRBD2 (6 bases). The V end was cut by 0 bases, the J end by 4 bases, with 13 bases between. CDR1 is PRHDT, CDR2 FYEKMQ, per germline (reference sequence). The CDR3 sequence is 16 residues long. CDR3 amino acids: CASSLGRGKLKNIQYF. For the CDR3, the DNA is TGTGCCAGCAGCTTAGGCCGGGGGAAACTTAAAAACATTCAGTACTTC.

In this sample, this clone turned up a few times. This chain uses TRBV7-9 with TRBJ1-5; possible D gene TRBD1, 6 bases. CDR3 length equals 14 residues. Germline CDR1 reads SEHNR; CDR2 reads FQNEAQ (reference sequence). V shed 4 bases and J shed 5 bases, with 12 bases lying between them. The CDR3 DNA sequence: TGTGCCAGCAGCTCCAGGGGTGGCGATCAGCCCCAGCATTTT. This encodes CASSSRGGDQPQHF.

The chain joins TRBV5-1 to TRBJ1-2; a weak D match, TRBD1 (6 bases). Germline CDR1 and CDR2: SGHRS and YFSETQ. This CDR3 is built from 16 residues. With 4 bases removed from V and 10 bases from J, the gap between germline ends came to 26 bases. The CDR3 spells CASSPGQNPPSAFYTF. The CDR3 bases are TGCGCCAGCAGCCCCGGACAGAATCCCCCTTCGGCCTTCTACACCTTC.

The rearrangement joins TRBV4-1 to TRBJ2-5; D may match TRBD1 or TRBD2 (5 bases each). Looked up from germline, CDR1 is MGHRA and CDR2 is YSYEKL. V was clipped by 1 base and J by 3 bases, with 12 bases between them. CDR3 size: 15 residues. CDR3 DNA: TGCGCCAGCAGCCAAGTAAGAGGGGCCGAAGAGACCCAGTACTTC. It specifies CASSQVRGAEETQYF.

The chain joins TRBV14 to TRBJ2-3; D not certain. This CDR3 is built from 14 residues. Germline CDR1 reads SGHDN; CDR2 reads FVKESK. Trimming shortened V by 1 base and J by 6 bases, and 11 bases separated the two germline ends. The chain's CDR3 is CASSQGALRDTQYF. CDR3 DNA: TGTGCCAGCAGCCAAGGGGCCCTACGTGATACGCAGTATTTT.

This rearrangement joins TRBV19 to TRBJ2-5, with D uncertain. Deletions cut 0 bases from V and 5 bases from J, with 1 base between. This CDR3 is 11 amino acids long. Germline V gene sequence: CDR1 LNHDA, CDR2 SQIVND (reference sequence). DNA of the CDR3: TGTGCCAGTAGTATAGACGAGACCCAGTACTTC. Encoded protein: CASSIDETQYF.

This clone was seen a handful of times. The V and J genes are TRBV7-2 and TRBJ1-2, with a tentative D call TRBD1 (5 bases). CDR3 size: 14 residues. Trimming shortened V by 5 bases and J by 7 bases, and 17 bases separated the two germline ends. The germline CDR1 and CDR2 sequences are SGHTA and FQGNSA. The CDR3 DNA follows: TGTGCCAGCAGCCCTGGGACGGCCGCGGGTGGCTACACCTTC. It is translated as CASSPGTAAGGYTF.